This TCR beta chain was found in a study of identical twins. A single record per CDR3 protein comes from TCRdb applying MiXCR to the 5' RACE reads. The repertoire holds a few hundred thousand distinct CDR3 sequences, with approximately 8.6% as singletons. Many counts were recorded for this clonotype. The CDR3 runs 17 residues. Trimming cost V 8 bases and J 8 bases; bases outside gene matches: 14. The V gene's germline CDR1 is WSHSY and CDR2 SAAADI. Separately, the same data were catalogued under a study of yellow fever vaccine responses in identical twins.

The clonotype comes from a woman aged 18-35 years in good health. This sequence joins TRBV10-2 and TRBJ2-1, with 14 bases lining up with TRBD2. Sequencing was carried out using CD8+ T cells sorted from blood. The CDR3 region has the DNA TGCGCCAGCGGAGGGACTAGCGGGAGTTTACGGCTCGATGAGCAGTTCTTC. Its translation is CASGGTSGSLRLDEQFF.